The 14 T cell receptor beta chains below come from one sample, sequenced in a study of tumor and adjacent non-tumor tissue in lung cancer. TCRbeta libraries were built with three rounds of nested PCR, modified from ARM-PCR. MiXCR, applied by TCRdb to the multiplex PCR reads, yields one record per CDR3 protein. The sample lists about 93,000 distinct CDR3 sequences, about 70% occurring once. This sample's RNA came from whole unsorted tissue. The sequencing input was lung tumor tissue. These receptors came from a man aged 60 to 75 with non-small cell lung cancer.

About this clonotype: The junction shows a germline mismatch at one end, possibly a read error. The J gene is TRBJ2-1, the V gene TRBV20-1, with a possible D match to TRBD1 (6 bases). This CDR3 comprises 12 residues. Germline V CDR1 and CDR2: DFQATT, SNEGSKA (reference sequence). The CDR3 sequence is CSTRQDYNEQFF. The CDR3 DNA follows: TGTAGTACCAGACAGGACTACAATGAGCAGTTCTTC.

V is TRBV28 and J is TRBJ2-3; D is possibly TRBD2 (6 bases). This CDR3 contains 16 residues. The V gene's germline CDR1 is MDHEN and CDR2 SYDVKM. With 2 bases removed from V and 4 bases from J, the gap between germline ends came to 16 bases. The CDR3 spells CASSLILRIAADTQYF. CDR3 in DNA: TGTGCCAGCAGTTTAATTCTGCGGATAGCGGCAGATACGCAGTATTTT.

J is TRBJ2-3 and V is TRBV6-5; 9 bases fit TRBD2. The CDR3 length is 16 residues. Trimming at V came to 4 bases and at J to 8 bases, leaving 13 bases not matched to a gene. Germline lookup yields CDR1 MNHEY and CDR2 SVGAGI. The CDR3 is CASSLWKAGGLSTQYF. The CDR3 bases are TGTGCCAGCAGTTTATGGAAAGCGGGAGGTTTAAGTACGCAGTATTTT.

This clonotype is medium-sized within its sample. The chain combines TRBV11-3 with TRBJ2-1; TRBD2 matches at 8 bases. This CDR3 is built from 16 residues. Unmatched junction bases numbered 10, after V lost 4 bases and J lost 5 bases. CDR1 and CDR2 (germline): SGHNT, YENEEA. CDR3 residues: CASSSYSGAGDNEQFF. CDR3 sequence (DNA): TGTGCCAGCAGCTCATACTCGGGAGCGGGGGACAATGAGCAGTTCTTC.

Concerning this clonotype itself: A single base separates this from a much larger clone, so it may be a read error. The genes are TRBV28 and TRBJ1-3; D not certain. From germline, CDR1 is MDHEN and CDR2 SYDVKM. The CDR3 totals 12 residues. CDR3 DNA sequence: TGTCCCAGCAACGATTCTGGAAACACCATATATTTT. This codes for CPSNDSGNTIYF.

As for this clonotype: One end of the junction does not line up with germline, which may come from a read error. This chain links TRBV6-2 or TRBV6-3 with TRBJ2-3; D gene ambiguous. CDR1 is MNHEY, CDR2 SVGEGT, per germline. The CDR3 length is 14 residues. The CDR3 DNA is TGTGCCAGTAGTTACCGTCGGAGCACATATACGCAGTATTTT. It is translated as CASSYRRSTYTQYF.

A word on this clonotype: Because the CDR3 is missing its conserved closing phenylalanine or tryptophan, this is likely a read error. The chain recombines TRBV11-3 with TRBJ2-6; tentative D call: TRBD1 (6 bases). Germline V lookup: CDR1 SGHNT, CDR2 YENEEA. The CDR3 has 15 amino acids. CDR3 residues: CATSQQGSGANVLTL. The CDR3 bases are TGTGCCACCAGCCAACAGGGTTCTGGGGCCAACGTCCTGACTCTA.

A single count supports this clonotype. One end of the junction fails to match germline, which may point to a read error. This chain uses TRBV29-1 with TRBJ2-7, with unresolved D. The CDR3 is 12 residues long. CDR1 SQVTM and CDR2 ANQGSEA come from the germline V gene. The CDR3 spells CSVATMPYEQYF. The CDR3 coding sequence is TGCAGTGTTGCTACGATGCCCTACGAGCAGTACTTC.

A word on this clonotype: A much larger clone lies a single base off, so this may be a read error. This likely comes from a read error, as the CDR3 has no conserved phenylalanine or tryptophan at its end. The V and J genes are TRBV20-1 and TRBJ2-7; perhaps TRBD1 as D (5 bases). The CDR3 extends over 13 amino acids. Trimming pared 6 bases from V and 0 bases from J, leaving 12 bases between. The germline V gene has CDR1 DFQATT and CDR2 SNEGSKA (reference sequence). The DNA for the CDR3 is TGCAGTGCCAGTCATAGGGGCTCCTACGAGCAGTACTCC. Translating gives CSASHRGSYEQYS.

A few counts support this clonotype. This may come from a read error, since a much larger clone is one base off. V usage is TRBV20-1 and J usage is TRBJ1-6; D unresolved. The CDR3 covers 14 residues. Germline V CDR1 and CDR2: DFQATT, SNEGSKA (reference sequence). CDR3 sequence (DNA): TGCAATGCTAGAGATATGAGGTTTGACTCACCCCTCCACTTT. It codes for CNARDMRFDSPLHF.

A remark on this clonotype: In this CDR3 the conserved last residue, phenylalanine or tryptophan, is missing, so a read error is likely. The CDR3 region has the DNA TGTGCAAGCAGTGAAGCAGGATGGTGCAGTTTAAACTATGGCTACACCCTC. It translates to CASSEAGWCSLNYGYTL. The rearrangement joins TRBV6-1 to TRBJ1-2; D gene unclear. CDR3 length equals 17 residues. The germline gives CDR1 MNHNS, CDR2 SASEGT.

Regarding this clonotype: One end of the junction is discordant with germline, which a read error may explain. The chain combines TRBV7-7 with TRBJ2-2; perhaps TRBD1 as D (7 bases). Germline lookup yields CDR1 SSHAT and CDR2 FNYEAQ (reference sequence). The CDR3 has 15 residues. CDR3 nucleotide sequence: TGTGCTAGCGGACGACAGGGCGCGAACACAGGGGAGCTGTTTTTT. It encodes CASGRQGANTGELFF.

In this sample, this clonotype turned up many times. The chain is built from TRBV10-2 and TRBJ1-5, with D unresolved. The germline gives CDR1 WSHSY, CDR2 SAAADI. Trimming stripped 7 bases from V and 9 bases from J, with 16 bases between. The CDR3 loop spans 13 amino acids. The CDR3 region is CASTEGPLSPQHF. The CDR3 bases are TGCGCCAGCACGGAGGGTCCACTATCGCCCCAGCATTTT.

As regards this clonotype: Germline and junction disagree at one end, which may indicate a read error. DNA of the CDR3: TGTGCTAGCTGCCGACAGGGTTCTGGGTCCAACGTCCTGACTTTC. It is translated as CASCRQGSGSNVLTF. V is TRBV11-3 and J is TRBJ2-6, with TRBD1 matching 7 bases. The CDR3 length is 15 residues. In germline, CDR1 is SGHNT, CDR2 YENEEA.